This passage covers 18 T cell receptor beta chains from one sample sequenced in a study of metastatic and nonmetastatic thyroid tumors. Thyroid surgery took place with no prior treatment in any patient. TCRdb re-processed the PCR reads through MiXCR. The sample has about 9,900 clones; 9.5% to 13% are singletons. Material: tumor tissue. These receptors were collected from a female donor with papillary thyroid cancer or a benign thyroid nodule (not recorded which). Some clones in this sample may be carry-over from other donors' samples.

By proportion, this clone is medium-sized. The chain carries TRBV6-1 and TRBJ2-4; D ambiguous. V was trimmed by 0 bases and J by 7 bases, leaving 7 bases between them. The CDR3 totals 13 residues. Germline V gene lookup returns CDR1 MNHNS and CDR2 SASEGT. The CDR3 loop reads CASSEAGGNIQYF. The CDR3 DNA reads as TGTGCCAGCAGTGAAGCGGGTGGGAACATTCAGTACTTC.

By proportion, this clone is medium-sized. The V gene is TRBV2, the J gene TRBJ1-2; D may be TRBD1 (6 bases). The CDR3 runs to 14 residues. With 2 bases removed from V and 3 bases from J, the gap between germline ends came to 10 bases. Germline assignment: CDR1 SNHLY and CDR2 FYNNEI. CDR3 amino acids: CASSERNRDYGYTF. The CDR3 DNA is TGTGCCAGCAGTGAACGCAACAGGGACTATGGCTACACCTTC.

At least ten counts were recorded for this clone. The chain links TRBV20-1 to TRBJ2-1; TRBD2 is a possible D gene (6 bases). The CDR3 is made up of 14 amino acids. Germline CDR1 and CDR2: DFQATT and SNEGSKA (reference sequence). The CDR3 DNA reads TGCAGGGGCACTCGACTAGTCGGGGACAATGAGCAGTTCTTC. Translation gives CRGTRLVGDNEQFF.

A note on this clone: A read error may explain this, as a much larger clone is one base away. This chain links TRBV5-6 with TRBJ2-1; D is ambiguous. The CDR3 sequence is 13 residues long. V was clipped by 0 bases and J by 9 bases, with 10 bases between them. Germline CDR1 is SGHDT and CDR2 is YYEEEE. The CDR3 is CASSLDIRVEQFF. Here the CDR3 DNA reads TGTGCCAGCAGCTTGGATATTCGAGTTGAGCAGTTCTTC. Combining the CDR3 with reference TRBV5-6 and TRBJ2-1 gives the whole variable domain DAGVTQSPTHLIKTRGQQVTLRCSPKSGHDTVSWYQQALGQGPQFIFQYYEEEERQRGNFPDRFSGHQFPNYSSELNVNALLLGDSALYLCASSLDIRVEQFFGPGTRLTVL.

In its sample, this clone ranks as medium-sized. The rearrangement uses TRBV6-1 and TRBJ1-5; TRBD1 agrees at 9 bases. The CDR3 covers 15 residues. The germline gives CDR1 MNHNS, CDR2 SASEGT. V shed 6 bases and J 2 bases; nucleotides not matched to a gene: 5. The CDR3 loop is CASRKQGAGNQPQHF. The CDR3 bases are TGTGCCAGCAGGAAACAGGGGGCGGGCAATCAGCCCCAGCATTTT.

This clone is classed as medium-sized (0.01 to 0.1%). This rearrangement joins TRBV28 to TRBJ1-2; no reliable D call. The V end lost 6 bases, the J end lost 9 bases, and 14 bases lay between the germline ends. The CDR3 is 12 residues long. Germline V gene lookup returns CDR1 MDHEN and CDR2 SYDVKM. The CDR3: CASRVLGVSYTF. DNA of the CDR3: TGTGCCAGCAGGGTCCTTGGCGTGAGCTACACCTTC.

By its share, this clone is medium-sized. V is TRBV28 and J is TRBJ1-6; D not resolved. CDR1 and CDR2 (germline): MDHEN, SYDVKM. Trimming cost V 2 bases and J 2 bases, with 13 bases left between them. CDR3 length equals 17 residues. The CDR3 nucleotides read TGTGCCAGCAGTTTACCGGGAGGACTGGCCTATAATTCACCCCTCCACTTT. This gives the protein CASSLPGGLAYNSPLHF.

On this clone: A much larger clone sits a single nucleotide away, making a read error possible. The J gene is TRBJ2-3, the V gene TRBV4-2; 10 bases agree with TRBD2. This CDR3 has 16 amino acids. CDR1 and CDR2 from the germline V gene are LGHNA and YNFKEQ. CDR3 sequence reads: CAISSGGALSADTQYF. As DNA, the CDR3 is TGTGCCATCAGCAGCGGGGGGGCCTTATCCGCAGATACGCAGTATTTT.

This clone rates as medium-sized. V usage is TRBV7-2 and J usage is TRBJ1-1, with unresolved D. CDR3 size: 14 residues. Trimming removed 1 base at V and 0 bases at J, with 6 bases between. Looked up from germline, CDR1 is SGHTA and CDR2 is FQGNSA. DNA of the CDR3: TGTGCCAGCAGCTTAGGACGGTTGAACACTGAAGCTTTCTTT. It specifies CASSLGRLNTEAFF.

This chain connects TRBV20-1 to TRBJ2-7; 7 nucleotides align to TRBD1. The length of the CDR3 is 13 residues. Germline V gene data show CDR1 as DFQATT and CDR2 as SNEGSKA (reference sequence). CDR3 nucleotide sequence: TGCAGCGCTAGAGGGGACAGCTCCTACGGGCAGTACGTC. It encodes CSARGDSSYGQYV.

With respect to this clone: The junction departs from the called germline gene at one end, perhaps through a read error. J is TRBJ1-2 and V is TRBV15; a possible D gene is TRBD1 (6 bases). There are 14 residues in the CDR3. From germline, CDR1 is LNHNV and CDR2 YYDKDF (reference sequence). The CDR3 DNA is TGTGCCACCAGCAGAGGTGGGGGCGCCTATTGCTACGCCTTC. As protein: CATSRGGGAYCYAF.

The table lists this clone with a count of one. The V and J genes are TRBV6-5 and TRBJ2-5; 12 bases align to TRBD2. The better agreement between TRBJ2-1 and the DNA end casts doubt on the J call. This CDR3 has 19 amino acids. From germline, CDR1 is MNHEY and CDR2 SVGAGI. Here the CDR3 reads CASSYNLAGGPSGHNEQFF. For the CDR3, the DNA is TGTGCCAGCAGTTATAACCTAGCGGGAGGGCCCTCCGGCCACAATGAGCAGTTCTTC.

This clone ranks as medium-sized. V gene TRBV19 combines with J gene TRBJ2-5, with D possibly being TRBD1 (6 bases). The CDR3 runs to 13 residues. The germline CDR1 and CDR2 sequences are LNHDA and SQIVND (reference sequence). With 6 bases removed from V and 4 bases from J, the gap between germline ends came to 12 bases. CDR3 amino acids: CASSYQGRETQYF. The CDR3 DNA sequence: TGTGCCAGTAGCTATCAGGGGAGAGAGACCCAGTACTTC.

This clone occurred many times. The gene calls are TRBV2 and TRBJ1-5, with D possibly TRBD1 on 5 matching bases. The CDR3 runs to 15 residues. CDR1 is SNHLY and CDR2 is FYNNEI in the germline V gene. Deletions cut 0 bases from V and 4 bases from J, with 10 bases between. CDR3: CASSEARGGNQPQHF. The DNA for the CDR3 is TGTGCCAGCAGTGAAGCACGCGGGGGTAATCAGCCCCAGCATTTT.

About this clone itself: A read error is possible here, since a much larger clone lies one base away. The genes are TRBV30 and TRBJ1-3; the D is unclear. The germline CDR1 and CDR2 sequences are GTSNPN and SVGIG (reference sequence). The CDR3 loop spans 15 amino acids. The CDR3 DNA reads TGTGCCTGGAGTGTTGCAGCAAGCCCTGGAAACACCATGTATTTT. This gives the protein CAWSVAASPGNTMYF.

The rearrangement joins TRBV2 to TRBJ1-2; 7 nucleotides line up with TRBD1. The CDR3 is made up of 15 amino acids. CDR1 SNHLY and CDR2 FYNNEI come from the germline V gene. Losses at the gene ends were 7 bases for V and 8 bases for J; bases not matched to a gene: 16. The CDR3 loop reads CASKEGAQGVEGYTF. CDR3 in DNA: TGTGCCAGCAAGGAGGGGGCGCAGGGGGTAGAGGGCTACACCTTC.

This clone was recorded at least ten times. The chain joins TRBV9 to TRBJ2-7; either TRBD1 or TRBD2 may supply D (5 bases each). CDR1 and CDR2 (germline): SGDLS, YYNGEE. The CDR3 is made up of 16 amino acids. Deletions cut 0 bases from V and 3 bases from J, with 16 bases between. The CDR3 is CASSVGVGRGHYEQYF. Here the CDR3 DNA reads TGTGCCAGCAGCGTAGGGGTGGGGCGAGGGCACTACGAGCAGTACTTC.

At least ten counts were recorded for this clone. The V and J genes are TRBV5-1 and TRBJ2-7; a possible D gene is TRBD1 (5 bases). From germline, CDR1 is SGHRS and CDR2 YFSETQ. V was clipped by 1 base and J by 3 bases, with 14 bases between them. This CDR3 comprises 15 residues. CDR3 coding DNA: TGCGCCAGCAGCTTGTCGACTCTAGGGGTCTACGAGCAGTACTTC. Translated: CASSLSTLGVYEQYF.